This record concerns one T cell receptor (beta chain) sequence. What this receptor recognizes is not known. No much larger clone is present one base from it, and per-base qualities are unavailable. This record belongs to a study of control samples from healthy donors and cancer patients (dated by TCRdb to the early 2020s). Library preparation was by the immunoSEQ multiplex PCR assay. TCRdb obtained this table from immuneACCESS and retained in-frame rearrangements with V and J assigned. These tables miss some clones; where compared with another copy, unresolved V genes account for less than half of the shortfall, and the remainder is unexplained. A total of about 180,000 clones appear in this sample, just over 90% of them only once. Together, the top ten hold 1.3% to 1.5% of the sample. CDR1 SGHDT and CDR2 YYEEEE are derived from the germline V gene. The CDR3 goes from the cysteine to the phenylalanine over 16 residues. The only DNA kept is the CDR3, 48 bases in frame from the first base. V has 0 bases trimmed and J has 9 bases trimmed; junction bases matching no gene number 10.

This clonotype originated in a man in his thirties or forties in good health. Material for sequencing was blood. The chain links TRBV5-6 with TRBJ2-1, and TRBD2 matches 9 of the central bases. The base sequence is TGTGCCAGCAGCTTGGCCGAAGGCGGGGGGGCCAGTGAGCAGTTCTTC. It translates to CASSLAEGGGASEQFF.